Listed below are T cell receptor beta chains from one sample, sequenced in a study of blood T cell repertoires in COVID-19. Clones were read by immunoSEQ multiplex PCR, and TCRdb kept only the in-frame ones, dropping some. The data hold about 180,000 clones, with 89% observed a single time. The source material was peripheral blood. The receptors originated from a man aged 18 to 29 who had recovered from COVID-19. Both conserved end residues are part of each CDR3. Each record gives: V gene, J gene, CDR3 protein.

V: TRBV5-5; J: TRBJ1-3; CDR3: CASSLVVSLSSGNTIYF
V: TRBV6-5; J: TRBJ2-2; CDR3: CASKMGQGNAGELFF
V: TRBV14; J: TRBJ1-1; CDR3: CASSQQFTEAFF
V: TRBV6-6; J: TRBJ1-2; CDR3: CASNIQGAGGYTF
V: TRBV5-1; J: TRBJ2-7; CDR3: CASCPGTGTEQYF
V: TRBV6-2/TRBV6-3; J: TRBJ2-3; CDR3: CASSHGLAGAYIDTQYF
V: TRBV4-2; J: TRBJ2-7; CDR3: CASSDFGTAAPLQQYF
V: TRBV20-1; J: TRBJ2-3; CDR3: CSATKEDTQYF
V: TRBV29-1; J: TRBJ2-7; CDR3: CSGGDISYEQYF
V: TRBV7-8; J: TRBJ1-6; CDR3: CASSLRDRDSPLHF
V: TRBV10-2; J: TRBJ1-5; CDR3: CASRGQARNQPQHF
V: TRBV9; J: TRBJ2-1; CDR3: CASSVTTGTTSEQFF
V: TRBV18; J: TRBJ1-1; CDR3: CASSTLTGSDTEAFF
V: TRBV24-1; J: TRBJ2-1; CDR3: CATSGHPYNEQFF
V: TRBV5-5; J: TRBJ2-4; CDR3: CASSSETSGDGPIQYF
V: TRBV12-5; J: TRBJ2-7; CDR3: CASGLDRYEQYF
V: TRBV19; J: TRBJ1-3; CDR3: CASSTMSVFNSGNTIYF
V: TRBV5-6; J: TRBJ2-7; CDR3: CASSFGTGDYEQYF
V: TRBV28; J: TRBJ1-4; CDR3: CASSFSAGGAGEKLFF
V: TRBV7-2; J: TRBJ1-2; CDR3: CASSLGLFEGGYTF
V: TRBV10-1; J: TRBJ2-7; CDR3: CASSVEPRDREPYEQYF